Shown below are 17 T cell receptor beta chains from a single sample sequenced in a study of blood T cell repertoires in COVID-19. Clones were sequenced by immunoSEQ multiplex PCR, and TCRdb holds only the in-frame ones, with some missing. The table has about 190,000 clones, around 90% seen once; the top ten hold approximately 0.64%. Sequencing was carried out using peripheral blood. The receptors were sampled from a man aged 45 to 65 with acute or convalescent COVID-19.

V and J are TRBV5-4 and TRBJ1-3; tentative D call: TRBD1 (5 bases). The CDR3 spans 17 residues. Looked up from germline, CDR1 is SGHNT and CDR2 is YYREEE (reference sequence). V dropped 2 bases and J dropped 0 bases, with 15 bases sitting between them. In DNA, the CDR3 is TGTGCCAGCAGCTTCGGACACCCCTCTTACTCTGGAAACACCATATATTTT. It encodes CASSFGHPSYSGNTIYF. Full variable domain (remainder filled in from reference TRBV5-4 and TRBJ1-3): ETGVTQSPTHLIKTRGQQVTLRCSSQSGHNTVSWYQQALGQGPQFIFQYYREEENGRGNFPPRFSGLQFPNYSSELNVNALELDDSALYLCASSFGHPSYSGNTIYFGEGSWLTVV.

The genes are TRBV7-9 and TRBJ1-3; D is uncertain. CDR1 and CDR2 (germline): SEHNR, FQNEAQ (reference sequence). V was clipped by 7 bases and J by 0 bases, with 7 bases between them. The CDR3 loop spans 13 amino acids. The chain's CDR3 is CASNEGSGNTIYF. The CDR3 nucleotides read TGTGCCAGCAACGAGGGCTCTGGAAACACCATATATTTT.

This chain connects TRBV4-1 to TRBJ1-1, with D perhaps TRBD1 (5 bases). The length of the CDR3 is 16 residues. Germline V gene data show CDR1 as MGHRA and CDR2 as YSYEKL. The germline V and J ends were trimmed by 0 bases and 6 bases, with 17 bases remaining between them. The CDR3 region is CASSQDGARAFSEAFF. CDR3 DNA sequence: TGCGCCAGCAGCCAAGATGGAGCCAGGGCGTTCTCTGAAGCTTTCTTT.

V usage is TRBV4-1 and J usage is TRBJ2-5; TRBD2 matches 10 bases. This CDR3 spans 19 amino acids. Germline CDR1 reads MGHRA; CDR2 reads YSYEKL. V shed 4 bases, J shed 1 base, and the junction held 15 bases outside the gene matches. CDR3 nucleotides: TGCGCCAGCAGCCCCCCGGCGGGGCTAGCGGGAGTAGTCCAAGAGACCCAGTACTTC. Translated: CASSPPAGLAGVVQETQYF.

This clone has a single count. The rearrangement uses TRBV5-8 and TRBJ1-1; D is uncertain. V gave up 0 bases and J gave up 0 bases, with 12 bases separating them. This CDR3 has 16 amino acids. CDR1 SGHTS and CDR2 YDEGEE come from the germline V gene. As DNA, the CDR3 is TGTGCCAGCAGCTTGGTTTTTAGCAGCATGAACACTGAAGCTTTCTTT. Translating gives CASSLVFSSMNTEAFF.

This clone has just one count. CDR3 protein: CASSYTTGLEQYV. Here the CDR3 DNA reads TGTGCCAGCAGTTACACTACAGGGCTCGAGCAGTACGTC. V and J are TRBV6-6 and TRBJ2-7; tentatively, D is TRBD1 (6 bases). The ends were cut back, 2 bases at V and 6 bases at J, with 11 bases in the middle. Germline V lookup: CDR1 MNHNY, CDR2 SVGAGI (reference sequence). This CDR3 has 13 residues.

The V gene is TRBV5-1, the J gene TRBJ2-2, with 7 bases aligning to TRBD1. Losses at the gene ends were 2 bases for V and 1 base for J; bases not matched to a gene: 2. Germline-derived CDR1 and CDR2 are SGHRS and YFSETQ. The CDR3 loop spans 15 amino acids. This chain's CDR3 is CASSFTGENTGELFF. Here the CDR3 DNA reads TGCGCCAGCAGCTTCACAGGGGAGAACACCGGGGAGCTGTTTTTT.

The chain is built from TRBV5-1 and TRBJ1-4, with D maybe TRBD1 (6 bases). In germline, CDR1 is SGHRS, CDR2 YFSETQ. This CDR3 contains 14 residues. Trimming took off 4 bases at V and 7 bases at J, with 14 bases between the two ends. CDR3 protein: CASSPGVYGEKLFF. As DNA, the CDR3 is TGCGCCAGCAGCCCAGGGGTATATGGTGAAAAACTGTTTTTT.

The chain has TRBV29-1 and TRBJ2-7, with 9 bases fitting TRBD1. CDR1 and CDR2 (germline): SQVTM, ANQGSEA. V shed 7 bases and J 5 bases; nucleotides not matched to a gene: 9. The CDR3 consists of 13 residues. CDR3 nucleotides: TGCAGCGGCCCCCGGGACAGGGTTCACGAGCAGTACTTC. Its translation is CSGPRDRVHEQYF.

This clone was counted once. The V and J genes are TRBV2 and TRBJ1-4, with a possible D match to TRBD1 (5 bases). Germline CDR1 and CDR2: SNHLY and FYNNEI. The CDR3 loop spans 16 amino acids. V was pared by 7 bases and J by 8 bases, with 23 bases between. CDR3 region: CASTQKTDTLGEKLFF. The CDR3 DNA reads TGTGCCAGCACCCAAAAAACGGACACCCTCGGAGAAAAACTGTTTTTT. Based on the CDR3 plus reference TRBV2 and TRBJ1-4, the full variable domain is EPEVTQTPSHQVTQMGQEVILRCVPISNHLYFYWYRQILGQKVEFLVSFYNNEISEKSEIFDDQFSVERPDGSNFTLKIRSTKLEDSAMYFCASTQKTDTLGEKLFFGSGTQLSVL.

The chain is built from TRBV5-5 and TRBJ2-7, with D unclear. Germline values: CDR1 SGHKS, CDR2 YYEKEE (reference sequence). The germline V and J ends were trimmed by 2 bases and 0 bases, with 9 bases remaining between them. The CDR3 length is 14 residues. DNA of the CDR3: TGTGCCAGCAGCTTCGCACCAGTCTCCTACGAGCAGTACTTC. Translating gives CASSFAPVSYEQYF.

V gene TRBV7-9 combines with J gene TRBJ1-2; 8 bases line up with TRBD1. Looked up from germline, CDR1 is SEHNR and CDR2 is FQNEAQ (reference sequence). V shed 2 bases, J shed 7 bases, and the junction held 6 bases outside the gene matches. This CDR3 contains 14 residues. CDR3 in amino acids: CASSLMDRVPGYTF. CDR3 DNA sequence: TGTGCCAGCAGCTTAATGGACAGGGTGCCTGGCTACACCTTC. Supplemented by reference TRBV7-9 and TRBJ1-2, the full variable domain reads DTGVSQNPRHKITKRGQNVTFRCDPISEHNRLYWYRQTLGQGPEFLTYFQNEAQLEKSRLLSDRFSAERPKGSFSTLEIQRTEQGDSAMYLCASSLMDRVPGYTFGSGTRLTVV.

The chain couples TRBV6-6 to TRBJ2-3; 9 bases fit TRBD1. Per germline, CDR1 MNHNY and CDR2 SVGAGI (reference sequence). This CDR3 is 18 amino acids long. V was clipped by 5 bases and J by 7 bases; unmatched bases: 19. The CDR3 coding sequence is TGTGCCAGCAGTCCCCGGGACAGGGAGTACGCCGAGATATATACGCAGTATTTT. As protein: CASSPRDREYAEIYTQYF.

The rearrangement joins TRBV2 to TRBJ2-7, with D maybe TRBD1 (5 bases). Deletions cut 8 bases from V and 7 bases from J, with 18 bases between. In germline, CDR1 is SNHLY, CDR2 FYNNEI. The CDR3 is 13 amino acids. The CDR3 sequence is CASRLGRALEQYV. For the CDR3, the DNA is TGTGCCAGCCGGCTGGGCAGGGCTCTTGAGCAGTACGTC.

This chain connects TRBV6-5 to TRBJ2-2; 9 bases are shared with TRBD2. The CDR3 runs to 15 residues. Germline V lookup: CDR1 MNHEY, CDR2 SVGAGI. Trimming at V came to 6 bases and at J to 6 bases, leaving 8 bases not matched to a gene. CDR3 sequence reads: CASSEGLAPSGELFF. DNA for the CDR3: TGTGCCAGCAGCGAGGGACTAGCCCCCTCCGGGGAGCTGTTTTTT.

The chain has TRBV9 and TRBJ2-3; perhaps TRBD1 as D (5 bases). Trimming removed 3 bases at V and 2 bases at J, with 13 bases between. CDR3 length: 15 amino acids. Germline lookup yields CDR1 SGDLS and CDR2 YYNGEE. CDR3: CASSAGQHPTDTQYF. For the CDR3, the DNA is TGTGCCAGCAGCGCCGGACAACACCCCACAGATACGCAGTATTTT.

This clone was recorded a few times. The chain combines TRBV19 with TRBJ1-6; D ambiguous. The CDR3 covers 14 residues. Germline V gene data show CDR1 as LNHDA and CDR2 as SQIVND (reference sequence). The V gene lost 5 bases and the J gene lost 10 bases, with 15 bases spanning the gap. The CDR3 reads CASSPAREKSPLHF. CDR3 coding DNA: TGTGCCAGTAGTCCTGCCCGGGAAAAATCACCCCTCCACTTT. Looking up the rest from reference TRBV19 and TRBJ1-6 gives the full variable domain: DGGITQSPKYLFRKEGQNVTLSCEQNLNHDAMYWYRQDPGQGLRLIYYSQIVNDFQKGDIAEGYSVSREKKESFPLTVTSAQKNPTAFYLCASSPAREKSPLHFGNGTRLTVT.